Each of the 14 T cell receptor beta chains below was sequenced from the same sample in a study of shared clonotypes between healthy human individuals. Produced via immunoSEQ multiplex PCR; TCRdb's table is partial and in-frame only. The table has about 2.4 million clones, 93% seen once; the top ten hold roughly 0.36%. Sequenced: naive CD4+ T cells from PBMCs. Subset indicated: CD45RA+ positively selected. Receptor source: a man aged 18 to 35 in good health. Some clones in this sample may be carry-over from other donors' samples.

The chain links TRBV28 to TRBJ2-5; D ambiguous. Trimming shortened V by 6 bases and J by 2 bases, and 13 bases separated the two germline ends. This CDR3 contains 14 residues. CDR1 and CDR2 from the germline V gene are MDHEN and SYDVKM. CDR3 region: CASRNEVIQETQYF. CDR3 nucleotides: TGTGCCAGCAGGAATGAAGTCATACAAGAGACCCAGTACTTC.

This clone was found once. V usage is TRBV9 and J usage is TRBJ1-2; D gene unclear. The ends were cut back, 4 bases at V and 2 bases at J, with 15 bases in the middle. CDR3 size: 15 residues. Germline V CDR1 and CDR2: SGDLS, YYNGEE. In nucleotides, the CDR3 is TGTGCCAGCAGCCCCCGGGCCGATTACAACTATGGCTACACCTTC. Residues: CASSPRADYNYGYTF. The whole variable domain, filled in from reference TRBV9 and TRBJ1-2, reads DSGVTQTPKHLITATGQRVTLRCSPRSGDLSVYWYQQSLDQGLQFLIQYYNGEERAKGNILERFSAQQFPDLHSELNLSSLELGDSALYFCASSPRADYNYGYTFGSGTRLTVV.

Details on this clone: The same CDR3 also results from other DNA sequences found in this sample. The CDR3 sequence: CASSPGGANTGELFF. Written as DNA, the CDR3 is TGTGCCAGCAGCCCAGGGGGAGCGAACACCGGGGAGCTGTTTTTT. V and J are TRBV9 and TRBJ2-2; 7 positions agree with TRBD1. The ends lost 4 bases at V and 0 bases at J; junction bases unmatched: 3. Germline V gives CDR1 SGDLS, CDR2 YYNGEE. There are 15 residues in the CDR3.

The genes are TRBV14 and TRBJ1-2; 7 nucleotides match TRBD1. CDR1 is SGHDN, CDR2 FVKESK, per germline. The trim removed 3 bases at V and 0 bases at J, leaving 10 bases unmatched. The CDR3 runs to 17 residues. CDR3 sequence reads: CASSQRLPGQTNYGYTF. In DNA, the CDR3 is TGTGCCAGCAGCCAGAGGCTCCCGGGACAGACTAACTATGGCTACACCTTC. The full variable domain, completed using reference TRBV14 and TRBJ1-2, is EAGVTQFPSHSVIEKGQTVTLRCDPISGHDNLYWYRRVMGKEIKFLLHFVKESKQDESGMPNNRFLAERTGGTYSTLKVQPAELEDSGVYFCASSQRLPGQTNYGYTFGSGTRLTVV.

The V gene is TRBV30, the J gene TRBJ2-7; perhaps TRBD2 as D (6 bases). V lost 1 base to trimming and J lost 6 bases, with 13 bases between them. This CDR3 has 13 amino acids. Looked up from germline, CDR1 is GTSNPN and CDR2 is SVGIG (reference sequence). CDR3 protein: CAWSARLGPEQYF. DNA for the CDR3: TGTGCCTGGAGTGCTCGACTAGGCCCCGAGCAGTACTTC. The entire variable domain, with the rest obtained from reference TRBV30 and TRBJ2-7, is as follows: SQTIHQWPATLVQPVGSPLSLECTVEGTSNPNLYWYRQAAGRGLQLLFYSVGIGQISSEVPQNLSASRPQDRQFILSSKKLLLSDSGFYLCAWSARLGPEQYFGPGTRLTVT.

The chain carries TRBV9 and TRBJ2-1; D tentatively reads TRBD1 or TRBD2 (5 bases each). Trimming removed 4 bases from V and 0 bases from J, with 11 bases in between. Germline V CDR1 and CDR2: SGDLS, YYNGEE. This CDR3 comprises 15 residues. The chain's CDR3 is CASSSGTISYNEQFF. CDR3 sequence (DNA): TGTGCCAGCAGCTCCGGGACCATCTCCTACAATGAGCAGTTCTTC.

The chain joins TRBV2 to TRBJ2-7; the D is unclear. CDR1 is SNHLY, CDR2 FYNNEI, per germline. Trimming took 5 bases from V and 6 from J, leaving 8 bases between them. This CDR3 contains 11 residues. The CDR3 loop reads CASSRTIEQYF. As DNA, the CDR3 is TGTGCCAGCAGTCGAACAATCGAGCAGTACTTC.

The chain employs TRBV7-8 and TRBJ2-3; no clear D. Germline V CDR1 and CDR2: SGHVS, FQNEAQ. The CDR3 spans 14 residues. The V gene lost 4 bases and the J gene lost 5 bases, with 13 bases spanning the gap. CDR3 sequence reads: CASSSDGRGDTQYF. For the CDR3, the DNA is TGTGCCAGCAGCTCGGACGGACGAGGAGATACGCAGTATTTT.

This chain links TRBV7-2 with TRBJ2-1; no reliable D call. This CDR3 is 15 amino acids long. Per the germline V gene, CDR1 is SGHTA and CDR2 is FQGNSA. The ends were cut back, 3 bases at V and 0 bases at J, with 9 bases in the middle. CDR3 coding DNA: TGTGCCAGCAGCTTGTCGCCCAGCTCCTACAATGAGCAGTTCTTC. It yields the protein CASSLSPSSYNEQFF.

This chain uses TRBV5-4 with TRBJ2-7; tentatively, D is TRBD1 (6 bases). V lost 10 bases and J 7 bases, leaving 9 bases between the germline ends. The CDR3 spans 9 residues. Germline V CDR1 and CDR2: SGHNT, YYREEE (reference sequence). Written as DNA, the CDR3 is TGTGCCTGGGGGCGGGAGCAGTACTTC. This translates into CAWGREQYF.

The table lists this clone with a few counts. V is TRBV2 and J is TRBJ1-1; D might be TRBD1 (5 bases). Germline-derived CDR1 and CDR2 are SNHLY and FYNNEI. The V gene lost 4 bases and the J gene lost 2 bases, with 11 bases spanning the gap. This CDR3 contains 14 residues. DNA of the CDR3: TGTGCCAGCAGTGTTGGGGCGAGAAACACTGAAGCTTTCTTT. Translation gives CASSVGARNTEAFF.

This clone was seen many times. V is TRBV9 and J is TRBJ1-4; 9 bases map to TRBD1. The germline V gene encodes CDR1 SGDLS and CDR2 YYNGEE. Losses at the gene ends were 4 bases for V and 7 bases for J; bases not matched to a gene: 8. This CDR3 spans 15 amino acids. The CDR3 nucleotides are TGTGCCAGCAGCCCCATGACAGGGGGTTTTGAAAAACTGTTTTTT. Amino acids: CASSPMTGGFEKLFF.

The chain is built from TRBV7-9 and TRBJ2-2; 12 positions match TRBD2. V gave up 5 bases and J gave up 7 bases; unmatched junction bases: 8. This CDR3 is 16 amino acids long. Germline CDR1 SEHNR, CDR2 FQNEAQ (reference sequence). CDR3 sequence reads: CASSPLAGGPGGELFF. In nucleotides, the CDR3 is TGTGCCAGCAGCCCTCTAGCGGGAGGGCCTGGCGGGGAGCTGTTTTTT.

The chain carries TRBV6-6 and TRBJ1-3, with D possibly TRBD1 on 5 matching bases. The CDR3 runs to 14 residues. Germline assignment: CDR1 MNHNY and CDR2 SVGAGI (reference sequence). Trimming took off 5 bases at V and 9 bases at J, with 17 bases between the two ends. The CDR3 bases are TGTGCCAGCAGTCCGCGGGGGTTGGAAAGCACCATATATTTT. Protein sequence: CASSPRGLESTIYF.